These 10 T cell receptor beta chains came from one sample sequenced in a study of CD8 T cells in Susac syndrome (dated by TCRdb to the late 2010s). Library preparation was by the immunoSEQ multiplex PCR assay. RNA was extracted using the RNeasy kit, and about 0.5 to 1 ug of the RNA was reverse transcribed with random hexamers. The public sequencing data were trimmed at Q25 with fastp and processed into clonotypes with MiXCR by TCRdb, which kept only in-frame beta chains. Rows matching on CDR3 protein sequence are summarized as one entry with the most common DNA and genes. Here the sample has 150,000 or so distinct CDR3 sequences; about 94% occur a single time. The ten biggest clones cover roughly 0.19% of the sample. Sequences were obtained from CD8+ T cells from PBMCs. The source of these receptors is a human donor with multiple sclerosis.

V is TRBV20-1 and J is TRBJ2-7; D remains ambiguous. Between the trimmed V and J ends, which lost 0 bases and 6 bases, there was a span of 6 bases. CDR3 size: 11 residues. Germline V CDR1 and CDR2: DFQATT, SNEGSKA (reference sequence). CDR3 in amino acids: CSAREFGEQYF. DNA of the CDR3: TGCAGTGCTAGAGAGTTCGGCGAGCAGTACTTC.

This clonotype occurred a few times. The gene calls are TRBV11-3 and TRBJ2-4; D is perhaps TRBD2 (5 bases). The CDR3 is 14 amino acids. CDR1 and CDR2 from the germline V gene are SGHNT and YENEEA. V was pared by 2 bases and J by 1 base, with 6 bases between. The CDR3 is CASSLREAKNIQYF. The CDR3 nucleotides read TGTGCCAGCAGCTTAAGGGAGGCCAAAAACATTCAGTACTTC.

The chain uses TRBV12-3 or TRBV12-4 and TRBJ1-3; D is uncertain. V was trimmed by 3 bases and J by 1 base, leaving 7 bases between them. The CDR3 is made up of 14 amino acids. The CDR3 spells CASSFSRSGNTIYF. CDR3 bases: TGTGCCAGCAGTTTCTCCCGGTCTGGAAACACCATATATTTT.

This clonotype has just a few counts. V usage is TRBV27 and J usage is TRBJ1-2; the D gene is possibly TRBD1 (6 bases). V lost 5 bases, J lost 5 bases, and 9 bases lay in between. The CDR3 length is 12 residues. In germline, CDR1 is MNHEY, CDR2 SMNVEV (reference sequence). CDR3 in DNA: TGTGCCAGCAGTCCGGACAGATATGGCTACACCTTC. This gives the protein CASSPDRYGYTF.

V is TRBV11-2 and J is TRBJ2-1; 7 bases map to TRBD1. Looked up from germline, CDR1 is SGHAT and CDR2 is FQNNGV. This CDR3 is 15 amino acids long. With 5 bases clipped from V and 2 bases from J, the junction kept 6 bases outside the gene matches. CDR3 DNA sequence: TGTGCCAGCAGCCTCCGGGACAGAACCTACAATGAGCAGTTCTTC. Protein: CASSLRDRTYNEQFF.

This chain links TRBV29-1 with TRBJ1-2, with D possibly being TRBD1 (6 bases). Looked up from germline, CDR1 is SQVTM and CDR2 is ANQGSEA. The CDR3 covers 14 residues. V lost 7 bases to trimming and J lost 0 bases, with 15 bases between them. CDR3 sequence: CSAGPRGPNYGYTF. CDR3 DNA: TGCAGCGCCGGCCCGCGGGGGCCTAACTATGGCTACACCTTC.

This chain connects TRBV28 to TRBJ2-7; tentatively, D is TRBD1 or TRBD2 (6 bases each). The CDR3 length is 14 residues. Trimming pared 5 bases from V and 10 bases from J, leaving 21 bases between. Germline loops: CDR1 MDHEN, CDR2 SYDVKM. The CDR3 sequence: CASSVRGAGSGQYF. The CDR3 nucleotides are TGTGCCAGCAGTGTAAGGGGGGCCGGGAGCGGCCAGTACTTC.

J is TRBJ2-5 and V is TRBV7-2; 7 bases map to TRBD2. Germline V gene sequence: CDR1 SGHTA, CDR2 FQGNSA. The CDR3 sequence is 15 residues long. The junction had 4 bases not matched to a gene; V was cut back by 0 bases and J by 3 bases. CDR3 protein: CASSLAVAGEETQYF. Written as DNA, the CDR3 is TGTGCCAGCAGCTTAGCCGTGGCGGGGGAAGAGACCCAGTACTTC.

The J gene is TRBJ1-1, the V gene TRBV5-6; possible D gene TRBD1, 5 bases. The CDR3 is 15 residues long. The germline V and J ends were trimmed by 3 bases and 1 base, with 13 bases remaining between them. The V gene's germline CDR1 is SGHDT and CDR2 YYEEEE. CDR3 bases: TGTGCCAGCAGCTGGACGGGACGGCGGAACACTGAAGCTTTCTTT. Translation: CASSWTGRRNTEAFF. The complete variable domain, with remaining parts taken from reference TRBV5-6 and TRBJ1-1, reads DAGVTQSPTHLIKTRGQQVTLRCSPKSGHDTVSWYQQALGQGPQFIFQYYEEEERQRGNFPDRFSGHQFPNYSSELNVNALLLGDSALYLCASSWTGRRNTEAFFGQGTRLTVV.

V is TRBV5-6 and J is TRBJ2-7; 12 bases map to TRBD2. Germline V gene data show CDR1 as SGHDT and CDR2 as YYEEEE. V shed 4 bases, J shed 0 bases, and the junction held 8 bases outside the gene matches. The CDR3 is 17 residues long. CDR3 bases: TGTGCCAGCAGCCGCCGTGGACTAGCGGGGAGCTCCTACGAGCAGTACTTC. It translates to CASSRRGLAGSSYEQYF.